These 3 T cell receptor beta chains were all obtained from the same sample, sequenced in a study of T-cell reconstitution after alpha-beta-depleted transplantation in children. Construction of the TCRbeta library involved unique molecular identifiers. TCRdb reprocessed the PCR reads via MiXCR and lists one record per CDR3 protein. The table lists 600,000 to 800,000 distinct CDR3 sequences, about an eighth of them singletons. The sample here was PBMCs, taken before TCRalphabeta/CD19-depleted stem cell transplant. The receptors were sampled from a girl aged 2-10 years with congenital amegakaryocytic thrombocytopenia, due to receive a stem cell transplant.

This clonotype has at least ten counts. The chain links TRBV5-1 to TRBJ2-1; possibly TRBD1 for D (6 bases). The CDR3 spans 14 residues. V was trimmed by 3 bases and J by 4 bases, leaving 11 bases between them. In germline, CDR1 is SGHRS, CDR2 YFSETQ. CDR3 loop: CASSWAQGYNEQFF. CDR3 in DNA: TGCGCCAGCAGCTGGGCCCAGGGGTACAATGAGCAGTTCTTC.

This clonotype was found a few times. This rearrangement joins TRBV7-2 to TRBJ2-3; D perhaps matches TRBD2 (6 bases). This CDR3 is 16 amino acids long. V was shortened by 6 bases and J by 1 base, with 17 bases between the two germline ends. Germline lookup yields CDR1 SGHTA and CDR2 FQGNSA. The CDR3 here is CASRPSIGRGTDTQYF. DNA for the CDR3: TGTGCCAGCAGGCCTTCTATCGGGAGAGGCACAGATACGCAGTATTTT.

This clonotype was recorded many times. The gene calls are TRBV19 and TRBJ2-3, with D possibly matching TRBD2 (5 bases). The germline V gene encodes CDR1 LNHDA and CDR2 SQIVND (reference sequence). V dropped 3 bases and J dropped 5 bases, with 6 bases sitting between them. This CDR3 contains 12 residues. This CDR3 is CASSIRGDTQYF. The DNA of the CDR3 is TGTGCCAGTAGTATCCGGGGAGATACGCAGTATTTT.